This T cell receptor (beta chain) originates from a study of STAT3 mutations in large granular lymphocyte leukemia. The overall study: Immunosuppressive therapy was given to more than half of T-LGLL patients.

V was clipped by 3 bases and J by 5 bases; unmatched bases: 10. Germline V gene data show CDR1 as SGHRS and CDR2 as YFSETQ. The CDR3 runs 15 residues. Concerning this clone: What it binds is not known.

TCRdb keeps only in-frame clones here, not all; method: immunoSEQ multiplex PCR. The top ten hold approximately 66% of the sample, which has approximately 8,400 clones, roughly nine tenths seen once. Study-wide points: Samples missed the first appearance of the clone. A small but highly pathogenic clone may have been missed. Every T-cell large granular lymphocyte leukemia patient had at least one immunodominant TCR beta clonotype.

The sample comprised peripheral blood mononuclear cells. The rearrangement links TRBV5-1 to TRBJ2-7; TRBD2 matches at 8 bases. The sequence was obtained from a man aged 55-75 years with T-cell large granular lymphocyte leukemia. Some clones in this sample may be carry-over from other donors' samples. The CDR3 reads CASSSDAGGGDEQYF. CDR3 DNA: TGCGCCAGCAGCTCGGACGCGGGAGGTGGGGACGAGCAGTACTTC.